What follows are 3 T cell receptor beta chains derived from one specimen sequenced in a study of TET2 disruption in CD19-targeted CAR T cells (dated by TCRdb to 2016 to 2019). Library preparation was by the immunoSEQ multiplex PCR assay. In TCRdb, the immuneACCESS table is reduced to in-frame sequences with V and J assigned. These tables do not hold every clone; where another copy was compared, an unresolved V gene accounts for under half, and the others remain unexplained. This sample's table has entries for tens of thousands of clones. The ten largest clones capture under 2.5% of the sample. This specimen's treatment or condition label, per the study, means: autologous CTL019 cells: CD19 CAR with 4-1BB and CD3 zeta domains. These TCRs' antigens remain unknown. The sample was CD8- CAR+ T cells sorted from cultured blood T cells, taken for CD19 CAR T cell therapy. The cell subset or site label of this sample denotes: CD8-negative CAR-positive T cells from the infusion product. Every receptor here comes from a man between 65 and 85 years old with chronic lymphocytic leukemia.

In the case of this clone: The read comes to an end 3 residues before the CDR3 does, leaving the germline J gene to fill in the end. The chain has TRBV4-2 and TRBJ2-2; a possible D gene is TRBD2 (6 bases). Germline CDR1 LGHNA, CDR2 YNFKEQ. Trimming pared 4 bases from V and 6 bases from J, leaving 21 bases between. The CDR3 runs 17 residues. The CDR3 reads CASSLGVALAKAGELFF. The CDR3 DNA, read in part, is TGTGCCAGCAGCCTCGGTGTTGCACTAGCAAAAGCCGGGGAG.

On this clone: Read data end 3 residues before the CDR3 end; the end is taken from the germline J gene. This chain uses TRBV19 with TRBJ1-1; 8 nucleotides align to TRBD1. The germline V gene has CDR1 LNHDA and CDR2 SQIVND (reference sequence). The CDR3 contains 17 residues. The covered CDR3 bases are TGTGCCAGTAGTCTAGGCCGGGGGACAGGTAACTCCTACGAG. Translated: CASSLGRGTGNSYE. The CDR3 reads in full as CASSLGRGTGNSYEAFF.

CDR3 residues: CASSRQGDPNYGYTF. The sequenced CDR3 bases are TGTGCCAGCTCAAGACAGGGCGACCCTAACTATGGC. This sequence joins TRBV5-5 and TRBJ1-2; TRBD1 agrees at 7 bases. The read stops 3 residues short of the end of the CDR3; the missing end is completed from the germline J gene. J gave up 0 bases and V 7 bases, and 9 bases lay outside the gene matches. The CDR3 sequence is 15 residues long. The germline V gene encodes CDR1 SGHKS and CDR2 YYEKEE (reference sequence).